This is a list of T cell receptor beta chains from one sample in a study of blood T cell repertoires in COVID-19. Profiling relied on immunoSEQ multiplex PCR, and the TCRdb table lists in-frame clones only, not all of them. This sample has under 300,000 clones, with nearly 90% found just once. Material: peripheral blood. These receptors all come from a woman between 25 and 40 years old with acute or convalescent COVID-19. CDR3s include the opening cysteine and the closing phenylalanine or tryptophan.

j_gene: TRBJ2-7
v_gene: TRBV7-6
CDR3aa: CASSRTRTGGHEQYF

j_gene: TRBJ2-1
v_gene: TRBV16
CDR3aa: CASSQLGTSGRLDEQFF

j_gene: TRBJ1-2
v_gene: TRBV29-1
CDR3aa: CSVENGQGVFGYTF

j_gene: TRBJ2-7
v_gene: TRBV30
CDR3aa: CAWRDRVLYEQYF

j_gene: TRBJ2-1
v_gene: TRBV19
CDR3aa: CASSTTGSTFF

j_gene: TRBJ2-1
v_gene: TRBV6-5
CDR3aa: CASSFRDNNDEQFF

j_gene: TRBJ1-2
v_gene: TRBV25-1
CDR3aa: CASSGTQGAYNGYTF

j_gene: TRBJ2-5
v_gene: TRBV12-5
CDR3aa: CASGSGTGLETQYF

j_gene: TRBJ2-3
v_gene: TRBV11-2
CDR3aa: CASSLLSGRGLSTDTQYF

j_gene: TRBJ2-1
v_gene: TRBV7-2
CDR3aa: CASSLASSVHNEQFF

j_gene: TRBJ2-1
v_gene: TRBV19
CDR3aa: CASRLTRNNEQFF

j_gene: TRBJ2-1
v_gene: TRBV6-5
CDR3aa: CASSTDRLANNEQFF

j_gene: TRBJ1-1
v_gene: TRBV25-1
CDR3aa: CASSDRGSEAFF

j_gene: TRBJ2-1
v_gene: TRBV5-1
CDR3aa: CASSLMASGTHEQFF

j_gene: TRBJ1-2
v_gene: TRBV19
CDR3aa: CASSIGGLYPGYGYTF

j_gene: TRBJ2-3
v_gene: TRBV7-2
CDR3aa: CASSLRRGADTQYF

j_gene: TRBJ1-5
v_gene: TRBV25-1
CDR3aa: CASSQQGNQPQHF

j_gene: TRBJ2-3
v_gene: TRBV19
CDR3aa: CASSSRPASGMTDTQYF

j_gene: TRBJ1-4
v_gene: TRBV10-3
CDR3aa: CAISGQGDEKLFF

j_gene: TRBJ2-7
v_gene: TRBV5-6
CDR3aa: CASSFPGGDEQYF

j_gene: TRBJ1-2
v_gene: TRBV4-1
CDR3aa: CASSQVEGVYGYTF

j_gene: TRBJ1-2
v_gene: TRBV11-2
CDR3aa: CASSSPGQINNYGYTF

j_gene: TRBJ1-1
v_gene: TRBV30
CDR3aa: CAWRGGGKGEAFF

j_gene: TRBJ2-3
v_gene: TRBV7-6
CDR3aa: CASSLVAETSTDTQYF

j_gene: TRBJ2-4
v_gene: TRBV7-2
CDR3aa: CASSRPIQKNIQYF

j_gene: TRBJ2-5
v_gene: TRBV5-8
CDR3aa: CASSTGQRRTQETQYF

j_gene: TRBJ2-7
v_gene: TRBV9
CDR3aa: CASSIVQDSYEQYF

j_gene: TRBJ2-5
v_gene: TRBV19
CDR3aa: CASSIDPIAGRRETQYF

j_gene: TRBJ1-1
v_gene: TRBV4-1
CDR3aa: CASSQDLASARSNTEAFF

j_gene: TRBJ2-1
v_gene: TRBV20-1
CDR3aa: CSASWGTGFNEQFF

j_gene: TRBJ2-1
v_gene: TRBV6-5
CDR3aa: CATQGVLYDEQFF